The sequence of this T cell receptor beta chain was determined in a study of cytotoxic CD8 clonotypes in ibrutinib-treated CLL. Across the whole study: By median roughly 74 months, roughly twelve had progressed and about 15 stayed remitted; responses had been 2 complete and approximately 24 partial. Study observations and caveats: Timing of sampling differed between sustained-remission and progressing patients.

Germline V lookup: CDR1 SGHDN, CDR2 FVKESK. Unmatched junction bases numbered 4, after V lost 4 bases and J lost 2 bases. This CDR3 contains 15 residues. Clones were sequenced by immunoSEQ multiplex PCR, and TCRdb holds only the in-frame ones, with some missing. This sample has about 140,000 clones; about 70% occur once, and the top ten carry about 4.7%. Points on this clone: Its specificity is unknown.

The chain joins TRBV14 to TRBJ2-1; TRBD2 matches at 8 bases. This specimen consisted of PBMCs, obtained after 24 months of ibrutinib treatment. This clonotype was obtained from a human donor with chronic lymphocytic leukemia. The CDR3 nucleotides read TGTGCCAGCAGCCCGAGACTAGCGACCTACAATGAGCAGTTCTTC. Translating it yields CASSPRLATYNEQFF.